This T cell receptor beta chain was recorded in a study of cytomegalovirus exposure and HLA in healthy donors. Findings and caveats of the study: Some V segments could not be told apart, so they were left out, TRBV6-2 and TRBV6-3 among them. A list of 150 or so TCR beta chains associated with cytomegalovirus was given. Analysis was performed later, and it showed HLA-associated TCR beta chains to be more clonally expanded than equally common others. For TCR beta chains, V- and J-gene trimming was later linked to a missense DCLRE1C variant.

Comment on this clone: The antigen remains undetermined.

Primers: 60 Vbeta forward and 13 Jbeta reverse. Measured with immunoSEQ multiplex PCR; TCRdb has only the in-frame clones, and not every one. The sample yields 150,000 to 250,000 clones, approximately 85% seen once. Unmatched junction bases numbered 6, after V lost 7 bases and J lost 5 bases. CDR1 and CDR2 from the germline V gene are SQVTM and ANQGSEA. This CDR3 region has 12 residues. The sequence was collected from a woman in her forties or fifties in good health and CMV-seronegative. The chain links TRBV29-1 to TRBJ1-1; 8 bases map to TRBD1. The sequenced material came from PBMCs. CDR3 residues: CSAPTGGTEAFF. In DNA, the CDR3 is TGCAGCGCCCCAACAGGGGGTACTGAAGCTTTCTTT.